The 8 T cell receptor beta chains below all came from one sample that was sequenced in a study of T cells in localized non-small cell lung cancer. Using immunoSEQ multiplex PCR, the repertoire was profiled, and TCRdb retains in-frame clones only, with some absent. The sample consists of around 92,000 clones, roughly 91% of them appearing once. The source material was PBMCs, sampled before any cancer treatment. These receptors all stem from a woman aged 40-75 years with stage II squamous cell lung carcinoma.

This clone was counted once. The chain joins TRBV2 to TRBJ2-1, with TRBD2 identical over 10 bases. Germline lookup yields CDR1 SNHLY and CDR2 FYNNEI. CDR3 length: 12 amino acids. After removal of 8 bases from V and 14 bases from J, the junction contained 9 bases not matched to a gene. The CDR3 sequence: CASGLAAPKKFF. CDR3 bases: TGTGCCAGCGGACTAGCGGCTCCTAAGAAGTTCTTC.

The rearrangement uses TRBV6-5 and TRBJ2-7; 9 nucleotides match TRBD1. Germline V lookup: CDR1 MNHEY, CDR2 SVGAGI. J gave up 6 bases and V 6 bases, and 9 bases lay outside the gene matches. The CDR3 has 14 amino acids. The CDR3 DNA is TGTGCCAGCAGACCTAGACAGGGGGGCGGCGAGCAGTACTTC. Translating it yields CASRPRQGGGEQYF.

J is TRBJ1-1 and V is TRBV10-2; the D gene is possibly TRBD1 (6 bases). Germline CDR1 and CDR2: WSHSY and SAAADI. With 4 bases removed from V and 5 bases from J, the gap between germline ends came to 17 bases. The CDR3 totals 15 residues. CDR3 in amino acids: CASSGMRGLLTEAFF. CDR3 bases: TGCGCCAGCAGTGGAATGCGGGGGCTTTTGACTGAAGCTTTCTTT.

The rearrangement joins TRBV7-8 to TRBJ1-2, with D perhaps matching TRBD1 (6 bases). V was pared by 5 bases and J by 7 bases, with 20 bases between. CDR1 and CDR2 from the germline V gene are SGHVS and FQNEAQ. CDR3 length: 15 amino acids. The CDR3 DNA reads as TGTGCCAGCAGCCTGGGGGGCCCAAGAGTAGGTGGCTACACCTTC. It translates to CASSLGGPRVGGYTF.

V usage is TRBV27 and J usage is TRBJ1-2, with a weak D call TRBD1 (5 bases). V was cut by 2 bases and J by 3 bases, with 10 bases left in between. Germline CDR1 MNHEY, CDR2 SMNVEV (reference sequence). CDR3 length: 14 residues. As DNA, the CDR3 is TGTGCCAGCAGTTTAACTTGGGGACACTATGGCTACACCTTC. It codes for CASSLTWGHYGYTF.

CDR3 amino acids: CASRGLNQATGELFF. Written as DNA, the CDR3 is TGTGCCAGCAGGGGACTCAACCAGGCCACCGGGGAGCTGTTTTTT. This chain uses TRBV6-6 with TRBJ2-2, with a tentative D call TRBD2 (6 bases). Trimming removed 6 bases from V and 4 bases from J, with 15 bases in between. Germline CDR1 and CDR2: MNHNY and SVGAGI (reference sequence). There are 15 residues in the CDR3.

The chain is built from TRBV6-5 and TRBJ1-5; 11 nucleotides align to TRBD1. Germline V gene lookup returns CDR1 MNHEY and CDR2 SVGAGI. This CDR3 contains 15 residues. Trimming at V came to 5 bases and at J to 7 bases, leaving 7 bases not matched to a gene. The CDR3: CASSIRTGGGQPQHF. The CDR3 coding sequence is TGTGCCAGCAGTATCAGGACAGGGGGCGGACAGCCCCAGCATTTT.

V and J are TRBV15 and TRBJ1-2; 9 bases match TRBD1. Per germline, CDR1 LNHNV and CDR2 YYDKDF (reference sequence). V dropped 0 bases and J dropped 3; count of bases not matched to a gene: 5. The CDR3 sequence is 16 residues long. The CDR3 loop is CATSRDRGQGYYGYTF. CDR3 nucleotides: TGTGCCACCAGCAGAGATAGGGGACAGGGCTACTATGGCTACACCTTC.